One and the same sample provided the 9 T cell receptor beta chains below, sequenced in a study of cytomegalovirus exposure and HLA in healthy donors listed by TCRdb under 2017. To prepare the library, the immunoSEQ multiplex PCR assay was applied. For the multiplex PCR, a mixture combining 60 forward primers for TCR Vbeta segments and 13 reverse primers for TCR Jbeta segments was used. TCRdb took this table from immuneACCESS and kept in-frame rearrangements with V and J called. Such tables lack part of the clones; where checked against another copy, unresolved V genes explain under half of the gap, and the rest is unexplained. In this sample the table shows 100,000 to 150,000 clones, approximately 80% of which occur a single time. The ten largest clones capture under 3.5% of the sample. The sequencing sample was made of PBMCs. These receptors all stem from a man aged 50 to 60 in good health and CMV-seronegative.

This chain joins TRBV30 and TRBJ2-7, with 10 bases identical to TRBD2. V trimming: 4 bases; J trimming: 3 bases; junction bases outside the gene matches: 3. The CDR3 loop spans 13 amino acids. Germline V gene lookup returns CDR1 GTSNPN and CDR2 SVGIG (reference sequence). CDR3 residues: CAWKVAGGYEQYF. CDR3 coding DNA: TGTGCCTGGAAGGTAGCGGGGGGCTACGAGCAGTACTTC.

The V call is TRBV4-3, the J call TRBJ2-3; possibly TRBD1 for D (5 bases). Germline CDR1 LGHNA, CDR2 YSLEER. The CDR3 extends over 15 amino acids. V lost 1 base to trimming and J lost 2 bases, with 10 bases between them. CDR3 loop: CASSQGGSYTDTQYF. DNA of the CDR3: TGCGCCAGCAGCCAAGGGGGCAGTTACACAGATACGCAGTATTTT.

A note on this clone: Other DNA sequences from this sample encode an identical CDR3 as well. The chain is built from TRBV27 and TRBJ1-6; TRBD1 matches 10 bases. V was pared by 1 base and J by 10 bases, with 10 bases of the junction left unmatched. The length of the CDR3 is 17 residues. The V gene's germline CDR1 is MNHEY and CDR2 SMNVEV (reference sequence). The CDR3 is CASSLWTRGDRGSPLHF. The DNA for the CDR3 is TGTGCCAGCAGTTTATGGACCCGTGGGGACAGGGGCTCACCCCTCCACTTT.

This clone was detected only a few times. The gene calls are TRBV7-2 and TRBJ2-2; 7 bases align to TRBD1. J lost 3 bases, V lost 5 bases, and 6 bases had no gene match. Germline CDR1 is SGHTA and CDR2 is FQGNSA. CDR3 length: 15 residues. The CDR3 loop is CASSQKTGYTGELFF. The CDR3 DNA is TGTGCCAGCAGCCAGAAGACAGGGTACACCGGGGAGCTGTTTTTT.

This CDR3 reads CASSEWARRGTEAFF. CDR3 sequence (DNA): TGTGCCAGCAGTGAATGGGCCAGGCGGGGCACTGAAGCTTTCTTT. The gene calls are TRBV2 and TRBJ1-1; D uncertain. The V gene's germline CDR1 is SNHLY and CDR2 FYNNEI. The CDR3 consists of 15 residues. V gave up 2 bases and J gave up 4 bases, with 14 bases separating them.

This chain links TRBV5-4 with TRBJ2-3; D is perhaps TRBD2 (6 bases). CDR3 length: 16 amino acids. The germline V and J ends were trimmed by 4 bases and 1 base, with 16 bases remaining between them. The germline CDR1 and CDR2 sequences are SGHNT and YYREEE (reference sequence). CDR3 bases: TGTGCCAGCAGCCTTGGGGAGGTCAGGGGCACAGATACGCAGTATTTT. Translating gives CASSLGEVRGTDTQYF.

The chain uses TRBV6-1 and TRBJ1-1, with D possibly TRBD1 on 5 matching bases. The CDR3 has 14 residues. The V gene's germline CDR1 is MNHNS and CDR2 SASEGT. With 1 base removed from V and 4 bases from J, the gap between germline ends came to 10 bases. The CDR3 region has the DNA TGTGCCAGCAGTGAAGGCCCGGGGGGCACTGAAGCTTTCTTT. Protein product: CASSEGPGGTEAFF.

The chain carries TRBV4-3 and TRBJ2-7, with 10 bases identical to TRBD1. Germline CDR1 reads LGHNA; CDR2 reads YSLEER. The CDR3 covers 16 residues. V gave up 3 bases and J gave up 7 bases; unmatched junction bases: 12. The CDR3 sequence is CASSHEDRGPFGEQYF. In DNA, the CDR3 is TGCGCCAGCAGCCATGAAGACAGGGGGCCTTTTGGTGAGCAGTACTTC.

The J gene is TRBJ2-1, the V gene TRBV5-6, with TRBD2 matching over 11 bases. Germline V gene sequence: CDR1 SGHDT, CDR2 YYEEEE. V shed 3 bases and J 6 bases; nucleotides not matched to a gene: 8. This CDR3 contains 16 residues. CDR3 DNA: TGTGCCAGCAGCTCCCCTAGCGGGGGGCTCTTCAATGAGCAGTTCTTC. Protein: CASSSPSGGLFNEQFF.